These T cell receptor beta chains were read from a single sample in a study of early T cells in non-severe SARS-CoV-2 infection. TCRdb itself ran the 5' RACE reads through MiXCR, one entry per CDR3 protein. The sample has 97,000 or so distinct CDR3 sequences, 10% to 15% seen once. Sequenced input: whole blood. Every receptor here comes from an adult who was a healthcare worker with PCR-confirmed SARS-CoV-2 infection or an uninfected control (not recorded which). Both conserved end residues are part of each CDR3.

J: TRBJ2-1
V: TRBV19
CDR3: CASRDGTGKGSYNEQFF

J: TRBJ2-5
V: TRBV5-6
CDR3: CATNPRDRGSVSQYF

J: TRBJ2-1
V: TRBV6-5
CDR3: CASSYGVAGGSEQFF

J: TRBJ2-1
V: TRBV6-2/TRBV6-3
CDR3: CASSSRSLAGGLQEQFF

J: TRBJ1-1
V: TRBV18
CDR3: CASSQQRNTEAFF

J: TRBJ2-7
V: TRBV20-1
CDR3: CSAPTPSGSGSAYEQYF

J: TRBJ1-4
V: TRBV28
CDR3: CASSLQVATNEKLFF

J: TRBJ2-7
V: TRBV4-1
CDR3: CASSQRGSSYEQYF

J: TRBJ1-6
V: TRBV18
CDR3: CASSQGTGSFSPLHF

J: TRBJ2-5
V: TRBV9
CDR3: CASSVGTSGILQETQYF

J: TRBJ2-5
V: TRBV5-6
CDR3: CASSLSGGGETQYF

J: TRBJ2-7
V: TRBV18
CDR3: CASSPLGSGLVVYEQYF

J: TRBJ1-3
V: TRBV6-6
CDR3: CASLSEGQPGNTIYF

J: TRBJ2-7
V: TRBV7-2
CDR3: CASSFSGRPYEQYF

J: TRBJ2-7
V: TRBV12-3/TRBV12-4
CDR3: CASSSRQEQYF

J: TRBJ2-5
V: TRBV2
CDR3: CASKVVGLAGSEAQETQYF

J: TRBJ2-5
V: TRBV20-1
CDR3: CSALGLARKTQYF

J: TRBJ2-3
V: TRBV28
CDR3: CASSPAGGVTDTQYF

J: TRBJ2-2
V: TRBV27
CDR3: CASSWTPGQGAGELFF

J: TRBJ2-5
V: TRBV4-1
CDR3: CASSTQGQVQETQYF

J: TRBJ1-2
V: TRBV6-5
CDR3: CASSYRGRGYTF

J: TRBJ2-7
V: TRBV29-1
CDR3: CSVALGGEQYF

J: TRBJ2-3
V: TRBV7-2
CDR3: CASSLQDPAVDTQYF

J: TRBJ1-1
V: TRBV9
CDR3: CASSSGGTNTEAFF

J: TRBJ2-1
V: TRBV4-3
CDR3: CASSHTSGGVNEQFF

J: TRBJ1-6
V: TRBV28
CDR3: CASRDSNSPLHF

J: TRBJ1-2
V: TRBV11-2
CDR3: CASSLEGSTYYGYTF

J: TRBJ2-6
V: TRBV19
CDR3: CASSWVSGANVLTF

J: TRBJ2-2
V: TRBV3-1
CDR3: CASSQDRLNTGELFF

J: TRBJ1-5
V: TRBV3-1
CDR3: CASSHGPYQPQHF

J: TRBJ2-7
V: TRBV18
CDR3: CASSRELGVSEQYF

J: TRBJ2-7
V: TRBV6-6
CDR3: CASSTAPSREQYF

J: TRBJ2-3
V: TRBV7-8
CDR3: CASSLATGTDTQYF

J: TRBJ2-3
V: TRBV7-2
CDR3: CASSRLSGMNTDTQYF

J: TRBJ2-7
V: TRBV4-1
CDR3: CASSQEIHNEQYF

J: TRBJ2-5
V: TRBV2
CDR3: CASRARGEETQYF

J: TRBJ2-1
V: TRBV20-1
CDR3: CSASFRGVDEQFF

J: TRBJ1-2
V: TRBV4-1
CDR3: CASSQYPPNGYTF

J: TRBJ1-2
V: TRBV28
CDR3: CASSSISTGGNGYTF

J: TRBJ2-7
V: TRBV28
CDR3: CASEGPYEQYF

J: TRBJ2-2
V: TRBV27
CDR3: CASSPRNTGELFF

J: TRBJ2-5
V: TRBV6-5
CDR3: CASSYSKQRIQETQYF

J: TRBJ2-1
V: TRBV7-9
CDR3: CASSFPPGQRHNEQFF

J: TRBJ2-1
V: TRBV20-1
CDR3: CSAILASGRSNEQFF

J: TRBJ2-7
V: TRBV11-2
CDR3: CASSSSSGRFYEQYF

J: TRBJ2-1
V: TRBV7-2
CDR3: CASSSRIAGGIHNEQFF

J: TRBJ2-7
V: TRBV9
CDR3: CASSVGTNSYEQYF

J: TRBJ2-7
V: TRBV7-9
CDR3: CASSFGSRDSRYEQYF

J: TRBJ2-6
V: TRBV5-1
CDR3: CASSLDLAGETGANVLTF

J: TRBJ2-7
V: TRBV25-1
CDR3: CASSFTGASVYEQYF

J: TRBJ2-2
V: TRBV7-8
CDR3: CASSLMGQASTGELFF

J: TRBJ2-3
V: TRBV28
CDR3: CASNRFGALLAGAVDTQYF